These 24 T cell receptor beta chains were sequenced from one sample in a study of radiotherapy plus CTLA-4 blockade in lung cancer. The assay was immunoSEQ multiplex PCR, and TCRdb's table has in-frame clones only and misses some. The table records 30,000 to 40,000 clones, less than 75% of them present only once. The sample in question was peripheral blood, obtained from a patient treated with radiotherapy plus ipilimumab. The origin of the receptors is a human donor with non-small cell lung cancer whose response to radiotherapy plus ipilimumab could not be evaluated.

This chain links TRBV2 with TRBJ2-3, with 9 bases lining up with TRBD2. V was clipped by 3 bases and J by 7 bases; unmatched bases: 8. Germline values: CDR1 SNHLY, CDR2 FYNNEI. The CDR3 has 15 amino acids. The CDR3 is CASSEGGRAPYTQYF. CDR3 nucleotides: TGTGCCAGCAGTGAGGGCGGGAGGGCCCCATATACGCAGTATTTT.

This clone was found a few times. The V gene is TRBV2, the J gene TRBJ2-1, with D possibly matching TRBD1 (5 bases). Germline CDR1 SNHLY, CDR2 FYNNEI. V lost 1 base to trimming and J lost 3 bases, with 10 bases between them. CDR3 length: 15 amino acids. In nucleotides, the CDR3 is TGTGCCAGCAGTGAAGGGCAGGGCCACTACAATGAGCAGTTCTTC. It is translated as CASSEGQGHYNEQFF.

The chain uses TRBV11-2 and TRBJ2-7; 9 bases match TRBD2. V dropped 2 bases and J dropped 4; count of bases not matched to a gene: 12. Germline CDR1 and CDR2: SGHAT and FQNNGV. The CDR3 runs 17 residues. The CDR3 reads CASSLPWTSAEGYEQYF. DNA for the CDR3: TGTGCCAGCAGCTTACCCTGGACTAGCGCCGAAGGTTACGAGCAGTACTTC.

This clone is a singleton in its sample. V and J are TRBV6-5 and TRBJ1-2; TRBD1 is a possible D gene (6 bases). Germline-derived CDR1 and CDR2 are MNHEY and SVGAGI. Trimming took off 6 bases at V and 7 bases at J, with 15 bases between the two ends. The CDR3 has 13 residues. CDR3 nucleotides: TGTGCCAGCAGCCAAAACAGGGCACGTGGCTACACCTTC. This gives the protein CASSQNRARGYTF.

Only one count was recorded for this clone. The gene calls are TRBV25-1 and TRBJ2-5; D might be TRBD2 (6 bases). The V and J ends lost 5 bases and 5 bases respectively, with 12 bases between them. The CDR3 is 13 amino acids. The V gene's germline CDR1 is MGHDK and CDR2 SYGVNS. CDR3: CASSFGGGETQYF. Here the CDR3 DNA reads TGTGCCAGCAGTTTCGGGGGAGGCGAGACCCAGTACTTC.

This rearrangement joins TRBV28 to TRBJ2-1; D might be TRBD2 (5 bases). The CDR3 has 16 amino acids. From germline, CDR1 is MDHEN and CDR2 SYDVKM. V gave up 6 bases and J gave up 1 base, with 16 bases separating them. The CDR3 region has the DNA TGTGCCAGCAGCCCAGGACTCCTAAAGTCCTACAATGAGCAGTTCTTC. Its translation is CASSPGLLKSYNEQFF. Full variable domain (missing parts from reference TRBV28 and TRBJ2-1): DVKVTQSSRYLVKRTGEKVFLECVQDMDHENMFWYRQDPGLGLRLIYFSYDVKMKEKGDIPEGYSVSREKKERFSLILESASTNQTSMYLCASSPGLLKSYNEQFFGPGTRLTVL.

The sample holds one count of this clone. The CDR3 spells CASSSSGTGEAYEQYF. CDR3 coding DNA: TGTGCCAGCAGTTCCTCGGGAACAGGGGAAGCCTACGAGCAGTACTTC. The J gene is TRBJ2-7, the V gene TRBV28; TRBD1 matches at 7 bases. This CDR3 spans 16 amino acids. V lost 4 bases and J lost 2; bases outside the gene matches: 11. Germline CDR1 reads MDHEN; CDR2 reads SYDVKM.

The chain has TRBV7-8 and TRBJ2-1; 9 bases are shared with TRBD2. This CDR3 region has 15 residues. The V gene end was trimmed by 1 base and the J gene end by 7 bases; junction bases not matched to a gene: 5. The germline CDR1 and CDR2 sequences are SGHVS and FQNEAQ. CDR3 residues: CASSLVASGTNEQFF. CDR3 nucleotides: TGTGCCAGCAGCTTAGTGGCTAGCGGGACAAATGAGCAGTTCTTC.

This chain connects TRBV6-5 to TRBJ2-7, with TRBD2 as a possible D gene (6 bases). V gave up 0 bases and J gave up 3 bases, with 12 bases separating them. The length of the CDR3 is 15 residues. The germline V gene has CDR1 MNHEY and CDR2 SVGAGI. The CDR3 sequence: CASSYSTSTSYEQYF. The CDR3, as DNA: TGTGCCAGCAGTTACTCAACTAGCACGAGCTACGAGCAGTACTTC.

In this sample, this clone turned up a few times. The J gene is TRBJ2-2, the V gene TRBV19, with 10 nucleotides matching TRBD2. The germline CDR1 and CDR2 sequences are LNHDA and SQIVND (reference sequence). V gave up 0 bases and J gave up 4 bases; unmatched junction bases: 11. This CDR3 has 19 amino acids. The CDR3 DNA reads as TGTGCCAGTAGTATAGATCGCGGAGCGGGAGGGCCGCGCACCGGGGAGCTGTTTTTT. Its translation is CASSIDRGAGGPRTGELFF.

The chain carries TRBV4-3 and TRBJ1-2, with D perhaps matching TRBD1 (6 bases). V gave up 1 base and J gave up 3 bases, with 12 bases separating them. CDR1 is LGHNA and CDR2 is YSLEER in the germline V gene. The CDR3 spans 15 residues. DNA of the CDR3: TGCGCCAGCAGCCAAGGTCTACAGGGAGACTATGGCTACACCTTC. Amino acids: CASSQGLQGDYGYTF.

The chain has TRBV6-5 and TRBJ1-1; 7 bases map to TRBD1. CDR1 is MNHEY and CDR2 is SVGAGI in the germline V gene. V dropped 0 bases and J dropped 4; count of bases not matched to a gene: 2. The CDR3 runs 14 residues. The CDR3 sequence: CASSYSTGSTEAFF. DNA for the CDR3: TGTGCCAGCAGTTACTCGACAGGGAGCACTGAAGCTTTCTTT.

The chain employs TRBV6-1 and TRBJ1-2; possible D gene TRBD1, 6 bases. Trimming took off 5 bases at V and 1 base at J, with 14 bases between the two ends. From germline, CDR1 is MNHNS and CDR2 SASEGT. This CDR3 contains 15 residues. The CDR3 loop is CASSHRDSLNYGYTF. Written as DNA, the CDR3 is TGTGCCAGCAGTCACAGGGATTCCCTTAACTATGGCTACACCTTC.

CDR3: CASSLASGQGQPQHF. The CDR3 DNA sequence: TGTGCCAGCAGCTTAGCGTCGGGACAGGGTCAGCCCCAGCATTTT. The V gene is TRBV7-2, the J gene TRBJ1-5, with 9 positions matching TRBD1. The germline V gene has CDR1 SGHTA and CDR2 FQGNSA. This CDR3 spans 15 amino acids. V was pared by 0 bases and J by 6 bases, with 3 bases of the junction left unmatched.

The chain is built from TRBV10-2 and TRBJ2-7, with TRBD2 matching over 9 bases. After removal of 0 bases from V and 3 bases from J, the junction contained 15 bases not matched to a gene. Germline CDR1 WSHSY, CDR2 SAAADI. The CDR3 consists of 19 residues. The CDR3, as DNA: TGCGCCAGCAGTGAGTCTAGCGGGGGCCCAGAGCGGGAGCTCTACGAGCAGTACTTC. Translation: CASSESSGGPERELYEQYF.

The gene calls are TRBV11-1 and TRBJ2-2, with 9 bases identical to TRBD2. Germline CDR1 reads SGHAT; CDR2 reads FQDESV (reference sequence). J lost 4 bases, V lost 0 bases, and 6 bases had no gene match. The CDR3 runs 17 residues. In DNA form, the CDR3 reads TGTGCCAGCAGCTTAGCGGGCGGGAGGGCGGCCACCGGGGAGCTGTTTTTT. The encoded protein is CASSLAGGRAATGELFF.

The chain couples TRBV4-3 to TRBJ2-1; maybe TRBD2 (5 bases). V was shortened by 0 bases and J by 4 bases, with 13 bases between the two germline ends. In germline, CDR1 is LGHNA, CDR2 YSLEER. The CDR3 loop spans 16 amino acids. In DNA form, the CDR3 reads TGCGCCAGCAGCCAAGATCCTAGCATCGCTTACAATGAGCAGTTCTTC. This encodes CASSQDPSIAYNEQFF.

Turning to this clone: The same CDR3 arises from other DNA sequences in this sample as well. The chain joins TRBV7-2 to TRBJ2-1; no firm D call. The CDR3 extends over 13 amino acids. CDR1 and CDR2 (germline): SGHTA, FQGNSA. The V end lost 8 bases, the J end lost 4 bases, and 12 bases lay between the germline ends. As DNA, the CDR3 is TGTGCCAGCGGTCAAACAGTTTACAATGAGCAGTTCTTC. Translating gives CASGQTVYNEQFF.

The V gene is TRBV29-1, the J gene TRBJ2-3, with D perhaps TRBD2 (6 bases). The CDR3 has 15 residues. Trimming pared 6 bases from V and 0 bases from J, leaving 16 bases between. Germline V gene data show CDR1 as SQVTM and CDR2 as ANQGSEA. CDR3 protein: CSVVDGGTSTDTQYF. DNA for the CDR3: TGCAGCGTAGTTGACGGGGGAACAAGCACAGATACGCAGTATTTT.

This clone appeared a few times. The rearrangement links TRBV5-5 to TRBJ1-4; TRBD1 might be the D (5 bases). The V end lost 2 bases, the J end lost 2 bases, and 13 bases lay between the germline ends. CDR3 length: 16 residues. Germline V CDR1 and CDR2: SGHKS, YYEKEE (reference sequence). The CDR3 sequence is CASSFSRPGTNEKLFF. The CDR3 DNA reads as TGTGCCAGCAGCTTCAGCCGGCCAGGGACTAATGAAAAACTGTTTTTT.

This chain connects TRBV18 to TRBJ2-7; perhaps TRBD2 as D (5 bases). The CDR3 sequence is 12 residues long. The V end lost 4 bases, the J end lost 6 bases, and 10 bases lay between the germline ends. CDR1 KGHSH and CDR2 LQKENI come from the germline V gene. The CDR3 bases are TGTGCCAGCTCACTACGGGGAGTCGAGCAGTACTTC. Translation: CASSLRGVEQYF.

V gene TRBV5-1 combines with J gene TRBJ1-1, with 7 bases aligning to TRBD1. Germline values: CDR1 SGHRS, CDR2 YFSETQ. The CDR3 covers 15 residues. The junction had 7 bases not matched to a gene; V was cut back by 4 bases and J by 1 base. CDR3 DNA sequence: TGCGCCAGCAGCCCATCCGGGACAGAGAACACTGAAGCTTTCTTT. Translating gives CASSPSGTENTEAFF. The full variable domain, rest sourced from reference TRBV5-1 and TRBJ1-1, is KAGVTQTPRYLIKTRGQQVTLSCSPISGHRSVSWYQQTPGQGLQFLFEYFSETQRNKGNFPGRFSGRQFSNSRSEMNVSTLELGDSALYLCASSPSGTENTEAFFGQGTRLTVV.

The genes are TRBV5-1 and TRBJ2-7, with 14 bases that match TRBD2. There are 15 residues in the CDR3. J was trimmed by 6 bases and V by 4 bases; bases with no gene match: 6. Germline CDR1 SGHRS, CDR2 YFSETQ. As DNA, the CDR3 is TGCGCCAGCAGCCCGGGACTAGCGGGAGTTCTCGAGCAGTACTTC. This sequence encodes CASSPGLAGVLEQYF.

The genes are TRBV5-4 and TRBJ2-1; 8 bases are shared with TRBD2. The CDR3 consists of 15 residues. CDR1 and CDR2 from the germline V gene are SGHNT and YYREEE (reference sequence). After removal of 4 bases from V and 6 bases from J, the junction contained 9 bases not matched to a gene. The chain's CDR3 is CASSMGNSGANEQFF. The DNA for the CDR3 is TGTGCCAGCAGCATGGGTAATAGCGGGGCCAATGAGCAGTTCTTC. Based on the CDR3 plus reference TRBV5-4 and TRBJ2-1, the full variable domain is ETGVTQSPTHLIKTRGQQVTLRCSSQSGHNTVSWYQQALGQGPQFIFQYYREEENGRGNFPPRFSGLQFPNYSSELNVNALELDDSALYLCASSMGNSGANEQFFGPGTRLTVL.